These 7 T cell receptor beta chains came from one sample sequenced in a study of blood T cell repertoires in COVID-19. This table comes from immunoSEQ multiplex PCR, and its TCRdb copy is limited to in-frame clones, with some not included. The table lists over 200,000 clones, 70% to 90% of them singletons. Sequenced: peripheral blood. The receptor set was obtained from a man in his forties or fifties with COVID-19, enrolled during active disease.

This chain links TRBV24-1 with TRBJ1-2, with 8 bases aligning to TRBD1. Germline V lookup: CDR1 KGHDR, CDR2 SFDVKD. The CDR3 totals 16 residues. The ends lost 3 bases at V and 8 bases at J; junction bases unmatched: 13. CDR3 in amino acids: CATSDPETGGLGGYTF. The CDR3 DNA reads TGTGCCACCAGTGATCCCGAAACAGGGGGTCTTGGAGGCTACACCTTC.

The rearrangement links TRBV21-1 to TRBJ2-7; the table's D call TRBD2 went unverified against the DNA. TRBV21-1 is deemed a pseudogene. The CDR3 runs 16 residues. The DNA for the CDR3 is TGTGCCAGCAGCAAAGAGTGGCGGGGAGGCTCCTACGAGCAGTACTTC. Its protein product is CASSKEWRGGSYEQYF.

This clone was observed once. The CDR3 loop is CASTPGQGANYGYTF. The DNA for the CDR3 is TGTGCCAGTACCCCCGGGCAGGGGGCGAACTATGGCTACACCTTC. The gene calls are TRBV2 and TRBJ1-2; 8 bases agree with TRBD1. This CDR3 contains 15 residues. V was pared by 9 bases and J by 2 bases, with 11 bases of the junction left unmatched. Per the germline V gene, CDR1 is SNHLY and CDR2 is FYNNEI. Full variable domain (missing parts from reference TRBV2 and TRBJ1-2): EPEVTQTPSHQVTQMGQEVILRCVPISNHLYFYWYRQILGQKVEFLVSFYNNEISEKSEIFDDQFSVERPDGSNFTLKIRSTKLEDSAMYFCASTPGQGANYGYTFGSGTRLTVV.

This chain uses TRBV12-3 or TRBV12-4 with TRBJ1-6; D is ambiguous. Between the trimmed V and J ends, which lost 4 bases and 5 bases, there was a span of 6 bases. The CDR3 runs to 13 residues. The CDR3 DNA reads as TGTGCCAGCAGTTCCGCAGATAATTCACCCCTCCACTTT. Encoded protein: CASSSADNSPLHF.

The J gene is TRBJ1-2, the V gene TRBV6-6; D remains ambiguous. CDR1 is MNHNY, CDR2 SVGAGI, per germline (reference sequence). Between the trimmed V and J ends, which lost 8 bases and 0 bases, there was a span of 19 bases. This CDR3 is 16 amino acids long. CDR3 in amino acids: CASRPTSRHTNYGYTF. In DNA, the CDR3 is TGTGCCAGCCGACCGACGAGCCGACACACTAACTATGGCTACACCTTC.

The chain carries TRBV6-5 and TRBJ1-1; 10 nucleotides line up with TRBD1. There are 14 residues in the CDR3. The germline gives CDR1 MNHEY, CDR2 SVGAGI. J gave up 4 bases and V 6 bases, and 5 bases lay outside the gene matches. As DNA, the CDR3 is TGTGCCAGCAGCCTCGGACAGGGGGGCACTGAAGCTTTCTTT. Protein product: CASSLGQGGTEAFF.

The chain links TRBV6-1 to TRBJ1-2; 9 nucleotides line up with TRBD1. This CDR3 is 13 amino acids long. Trimming removed 6 bases from V and 5 bases from J; junction bases left unmatched: 4. Germline assignment: CDR1 MNHNS and CDR2 SASEGT. The CDR3 sequence is CASSRDRVYGYTF. As DNA, the CDR3 is TGTGCCAGCAGCAGGGACAGGGTTTATGGCTACACCTTC.